This TCR beta chain was recovered during a study of blood T cell repertoires in COVID-19. Study at large: COVID-19 samples collected from the United States, Italy and Spain covered acute and convalescent phases.

CDR3 length: 15 amino acids. Unmatched junction bases numbered 5, after V lost 4 bases and J lost 2 bases. Germline CDR1 and CDR2: KGHDR and SFDVKD. Under the authors' procedure: Estimated nucleated cell counts came from reference gene primer amplification. TCRdb keeps only in-frame clones here, not all; method: immunoSEQ multiplex PCR. Clone size and V and J calls were adopted from that table, with D and trimming inferred from the DNA. In the table there are roughly 250,000 clones, more than 80% of which are singletons. The chain carries TRBV24-1 and TRBJ2-7, with 9 bases aligning to TRBD1. The receptor comes from a human donor in a cohort sampled during active COVID-19. The specimen was peripheral blood. CDR3 sequence (DNA): TGTGCCACCAGTGACCGGACAGGGGATCCCTACGAGCAGTACTTC. It encodes CATSDRTGDPYEQYF.